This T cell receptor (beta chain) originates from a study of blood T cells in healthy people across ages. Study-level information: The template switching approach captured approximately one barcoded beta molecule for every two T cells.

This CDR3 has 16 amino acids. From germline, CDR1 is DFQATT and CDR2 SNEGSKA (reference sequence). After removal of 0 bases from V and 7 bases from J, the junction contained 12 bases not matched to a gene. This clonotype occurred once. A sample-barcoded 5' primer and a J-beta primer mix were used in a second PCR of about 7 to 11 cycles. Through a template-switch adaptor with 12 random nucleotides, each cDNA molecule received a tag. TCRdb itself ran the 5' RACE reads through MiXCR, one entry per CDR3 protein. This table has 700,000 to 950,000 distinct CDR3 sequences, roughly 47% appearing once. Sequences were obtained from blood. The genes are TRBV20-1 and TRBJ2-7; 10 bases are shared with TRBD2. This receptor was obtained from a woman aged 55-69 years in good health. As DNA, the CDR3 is TGCAGTGCTAGAGATGTATTAGCGGGGGGATACAATGAGCAGTACTTC. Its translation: CSARDVLAGGYNEQYF.